These T cell receptor beta chains were read from a single sample in a study of shared clonotypes between healthy human individuals. TCRdb's copy holds only in-frame clones and misses some; the assay was immunoSEQ multiplex PCR. This table has around 330,000 clones, approximately 79% appearing once. The sequencing input was memory CD4+ T cells sorted from blood. Receptors were obtained from a man younger than 40 in good health. Both conserved end residues are part of each CDR3. The order of the fields is V gene, J gene, D gene, clone size, CDR3 protein, CDR3 DNA. The D gene is left open where the match is weak. Clone size appears in some rows only: once, few, many, or a class for an expanded clone.

v_call: TRBV7-6
j_call: TRBJ1-3
d_call: NA
clone_size: few
cdr3_aa: CASSLARGGNTIYF
cdr3_nt: TGTGCCAGCAGCTTAGCCAGGGGCGGAAACACCATATATTTT

v_call: TRBV6-1
j_call: TRBJ2-1
d_call: NA
clone_size: NA
cdr3_aa: CASSKASYNEQFF
cdr3_nt: TGTGCCAGCAGTAAGGCCTCCTACAATGAGCAGTTCTTC

v_call: TRBV29-1
j_call: TRBJ2-1
d_call: TRBD1
clone_size: NA
cdr3_aa: CSVGQGYNEQFF
cdr3_nt: TGCAGCGTTGGACAGGGCTACAATGAGCAGTTCTTC

v_call: TRBV11-3
j_call: TRBJ2-7
d_call: NA
clone_size: few
cdr3_aa: CASSLGGDSYEQYF
cdr3_nt: TGTGCCAGCAGCTTAGGGGGTGACTCCTACGAGCAGTACTTC

v_call: TRBV10-3
j_call: TRBJ2-3
d_call: NA
clone_size: NA
cdr3_aa: CAISELTSSDTQYF
cdr3_nt: TGTGCCATCAGTGAGCTGACTAGTTCAGATACGCAGTATTTT

v_call: TRBV5-6
j_call: TRBJ1-3
d_call: NA
clone_size: few
cdr3_aa: CASSLDYSSGNTIYF
cdr3_nt: TGTGCCAGCAGCTTGGATTACAGCTCTGGAAACACCATATATTTT

v_call: TRBV9
j_call: TRBJ2-7
d_call: NA
clone_size: many
cdr3_aa: CASSVGSSSYEQYF
cdr3_nt: TGTGCCAGCAGCGTAGGCTCCAGCTCCTACGAGCAGTACTTC

v_call: TRBV4-3
j_call: TRBJ2-7
d_call: NA
clone_size: NA
cdr3_aa: CASSQGGGVSYEQYF
cdr3_nt: TGCGCCAGCAGCCAAGGGGGGGGCGTGTCCTACGAGCAGTACTTC

v_call: TRBV5-5
j_call: TRBJ1-1
d_call: NA
clone_size: NA
cdr3_aa: CASSLRGAVNTEAFF
cdr3_nt: TGTGCCAGCAGCCTGAGGGGGGCGGTGAACACTGAAGCTTTCTTT

v_call: TRBV5-4
j_call: TRBJ2-3
d_call: TRBD1
clone_size: NA
cdr3_aa: CASSIGTGWADTQYF
cdr3_nt: TGTGCCAGCAGCATCGGGACAGGGTGGGCAGATACGCAGTATTTT

v_call: TRBV2
j_call: TRBJ2-3
d_call: NA
clone_size: NA
cdr3_aa: CASSTRRTDTQYF
cdr3_nt: TGTGCCTCGAGTACTAGGCGCACAGATACGCAGTATTTT

v_call: TRBV7-9
j_call: TRBJ1-2
d_call: NA
clone_size: NA
cdr3_aa: CASSLAQGRPSYGYTF
cdr3_nt: TGTGCCAGCAGCTTAGCGCAAGGACGTCCGAGCTATGGCTACACCTTC

v_call: TRBV2
j_call: TRBJ1-1
d_call: NA
clone_size: NA
cdr3_aa: CASSEGPSTEAFF
cdr3_nt: TGTGCCAGCAGTGAAGGCCCGAGCACTGAAGCTTTCTTT

v_call: TRBV9
j_call: TRBJ2-3
d_call: TRBD2
clone_size: NA
cdr3_aa: CASSAGTSGSYTQYF
cdr3_nt: TGTGCCAGCAGCGCCGGGACTAGCGGGAGCTATACGCAGTATTTT

v_call: TRBV28
j_call: TRBJ2-3
d_call: NA
clone_size: NA
cdr3_aa: CASRGQGGYTQYF
cdr3_nt: TGTGCCAGCAGAGGGCAGGGCGGGTATACGCAGTATTTT

v_call: TRBV5-1
j_call: TRBJ1-1
d_call: NA
clone_size: NA
cdr3_aa: CASSLGVPGWNTEAFF
cdr3_nt: TGCGCCAGCAGCTTGGGGGTTCCAGGGTGGAACACTGAAGCTTTCTTT

v_call: TRBV27
j_call: TRBJ2-7
d_call: TRBD2
clone_size: NA
cdr3_aa: CASRLLGGAAIDEQYF
cdr3_nt: TGTGCCAGCAGACTTCTCGGGGGGGCCGCAATTGACGAGCAGTACTTC

v_call: TRBV25-1
j_call: TRBJ2-2
d_call: TRBD1
clone_size: NA
cdr3_aa: CASSDSDRGPTGELFF
cdr3_nt: TGTGCCAGCAGTGACTCGGACAGGGGCCCGACCGGGGAGCTGTTTTTT

v_call: TRBV15
j_call: TRBJ1-5
d_call: NA
clone_size: NA
cdr3_aa: CATSRPGGAGQPQHF
cdr3_nt: TGTGCCACCAGCAGGCCTGGGGGGGCTGGTCAGCCCCAGCATTTT

v_call: TRBV10-3
j_call: TRBJ1-3
d_call: NA
clone_size: once
cdr3_aa: CAISDQTREAGNTIYF
cdr3_nt: TGTGCCATCAGTGACCAGACTAGAGAGGCTGGAAACACCATATATTTT

v_call: TRBV4-1
j_call: TRBJ2-7
d_call: TRBD2
clone_size: NA
cdr3_aa: CASRDLAGNHEQYF
cdr3_nt: TGCGCCAGCAGAGACCTAGCGGGAAACCACGAGCAGTACTTC

v_call: TRBV4-1
j_call: TRBJ2-1
d_call: TRBD2
clone_size: NA
cdr3_aa: CASSQGFAGGRGNEQFF
cdr3_nt: TGCGCCAGCAGCCAAGGGTTCGCGGGCGGGAGAGGTAATGAGCAGTTCTTC

v_call: TRBV2
j_call: TRBJ2-5
d_call: NA
clone_size: once
cdr3_aa: CASGFEETQYF
cdr3_nt: TGTGCCAGCGGTTTTGAAGAGACCCAGTACTTC

v_call: TRBV11-2
j_call: TRBJ1-1
d_call: NA
clone_size: NA
cdr3_aa: CASSLELHNTEAFF
cdr3_nt: TGTGCCAGCAGCTTAGAACTACACAACACTGAAGCTTTCTTT

v_call: TRBV6-6
j_call: TRBJ2-7
d_call: NA
clone_size: once
cdr3_aa: CASSYSPLYYEQYF
cdr3_nt: TGTGCCAGCAGTTACAGCCCCCTTTACTACGAGCAGTACTTC

v_call: TRBV28
j_call: TRBJ2-3
d_call: NA
clone_size: many
cdr3_aa: CASSTLAMDTQYF
cdr3_nt: TGTGCCAGCAGTACCCTAGCGATGGATACGCAGTATTTT

v_call: TRBV18
j_call: TRBJ2-7
d_call: TRBD1
clone_size: NA
cdr3_aa: CASSPGQGDKYF
cdr3_nt: TGTGCCAGCTCACCCGGACAGGGGGATAAGTACTTC

v_call: TRBV21-1
j_call: TRBJ2-2
d_call: NA
clone_size: NA
cdr3_aa: CASRERSGELFF
cdr3_nt: TGTGCCAGCAGGGAAAGAAGCGGGGAGCTGTTTTTT

v_call: TRBV18
j_call: TRBJ2-5
d_call: NA
clone_size: NA
cdr3_aa: CASSPQGLRPETQYF
cdr3_nt: TGTGCCAGCTCACCACAGGGCCTAAGACCAGAGACCCAGTACTTC

v_call: TRBV6-1
j_call: TRBJ2-1
d_call: NA
clone_size: NA
cdr3_aa: CASRAGSNEQFF
cdr3_nt: TGTGCCAGCAGGGCAGGGTCCAATGAGCAGTTCTTC

v_call: TRBV5-1
j_call: TRBJ1-3
d_call: NA
clone_size: once
cdr3_aa: CASSMGRGIWGNTIYF
cdr3_nt: TGCGCCAGCAGCATGGGACGGGGGATATGGGGAAACACCATATATTTT

v_call: TRBV4-2
j_call: TRBJ2-7
d_call: NA
clone_size: NA
cdr3_aa: CASSQVRTVEQYF
cdr3_nt: TGTGCCAGCAGCCAAGTTAGGACCGTTGAGCAGTACTTC

v_call: TRBV19
j_call: TRBJ1-5
d_call: NA
clone_size: NA
cdr3_aa: CATKSDHSINQPQHF
cdr3_nt: TGTGCCACAAAATCGGACCACTCAATTAATCAGCCCCAGCATTTT

v_call: TRBV28
j_call: TRBJ1-2
d_call: NA
clone_size: few
cdr3_aa: CASSPPPDTLGYTF
cdr3_nt: TGTGCCAGCAGCCCCCCCCCGGACACCCTTGGCTACACCTTC

v_call: TRBV2
j_call: TRBJ2-2
d_call: NA
clone_size: NA
cdr3_aa: CASSLVRARTGELFF
cdr3_nt: TGTGCCAGCAGTTTAGTGCGGGCCCGCACCGGGGAGCTGTTTTTT

v_call: TRBV30
j_call: TRBJ2-3
d_call: TRBD2
clone_size: NA
cdr3_aa: CAWSVKAGGGTQYF
cdr3_nt: TGTGCCTGGAGTGTAAAGGCGGGAGGGGGCACGCAGTATTTT

v_call: TRBV4-1
j_call: TRBJ2-7
d_call: TRBD1
clone_size: NA
cdr3_aa: CASSRDAGTGDFSFSYEQYF
cdr3_nt: TGCGCCAGCAGCCGAGACGCCGGGACAGGGGACTTCTCATTCTCCTACGAGCAGTACTTC

v_call: TRBV18
j_call: TRBJ1-6
d_call: NA
clone_size: few
cdr3_aa: CASSPWQGDDSPLHF
cdr3_nt: TGTGCCAGCTCACCGTGGCAGGGTGATGATTCACCCCTCCACTTT

v_call: TRBV5-1
j_call: TRBJ2-5
d_call: TRBD1
clone_size: NA
cdr3_aa: CASSLTGVETQYF
cdr3_nt: TGCGCCAGCAGTCTAACAGGGGTAGAGACCCAGTACTTC

v_call: TRBV18
j_call: TRBJ2-3
d_call: NA
clone_size: NA
cdr3_aa: CASSTPPEGDTQYF
cdr3_nt: TGTGCCAGCTCTACGCCCCCTGAGGGAGATACGCAGTATTTT

v_call: TRBV28
j_call: TRBJ1-5
d_call: NA
clone_size: NA
cdr3_aa: CASRDSNQPQHF
cdr3_nt: TGTGCCAGCAGGGACAGCAATCAGCCCCAGCATTTT

v_call: TRBV7-2
j_call: TRBJ2-5
d_call: NA
clone_size: few
cdr3_aa: CASSPPGVWETQYF
cdr3_nt: TGTGCCAGCAGCCCCCCGGGGGTTTGGGAGACCCAGTACTTC

v_call: TRBV5-1
j_call: TRBJ1-3
d_call: NA
clone_size: NA
cdr3_aa: CASSLSTLDVSGNTIYF
cdr3_nt: TGCGCCAGCAGCTTATCAACCCTCGACGTCTCTGGAAACACCATATATTTT

v_call: TRBV6-1
j_call: TRBJ1-5
d_call: NA
clone_size: NA
cdr3_aa: CASSGVSWGGNQPQHF
cdr3_nt: TGTGCCAGCAGTGGGGTGTCCTGGGGGGGCAATCAGCCCCAGCATTTT

v_call: TRBV6-5
j_call: TRBJ1-3
d_call: NA
clone_size: NA
cdr3_aa: CASSYGTTGTIYF
cdr3_nt: TGTGCCAGCAGTTACGGGACTACAGGCACCATATATTTT

v_call: TRBV25-1
j_call: TRBJ2-1
d_call: NA
clone_size: NA
cdr3_aa: CATSGFPEVHEQFF
cdr3_nt: TGTGCCACCTCGGGATTCCCCGAAGTCCATGAGCAGTTCTTC